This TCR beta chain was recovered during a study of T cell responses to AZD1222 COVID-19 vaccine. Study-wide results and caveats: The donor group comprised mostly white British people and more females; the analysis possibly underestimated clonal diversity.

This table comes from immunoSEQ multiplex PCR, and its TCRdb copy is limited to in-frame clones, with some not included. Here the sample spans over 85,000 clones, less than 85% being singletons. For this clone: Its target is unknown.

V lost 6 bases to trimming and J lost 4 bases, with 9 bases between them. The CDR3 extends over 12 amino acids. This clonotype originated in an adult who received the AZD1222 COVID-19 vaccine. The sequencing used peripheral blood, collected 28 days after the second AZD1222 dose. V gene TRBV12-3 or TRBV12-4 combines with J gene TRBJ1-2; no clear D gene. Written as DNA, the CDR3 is TGTGCCAGCAGCCTTGGGTCCTATGGCTACACCTTC. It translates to CASSLGSYGYTF.